What follows describes a single T cell receptor (beta chain). Using immunoSEQ multiplex PCR, the repertoire was profiled, and TCRdb retains in-frame clones only, with some absent. This sample has 65,000 to 85,000 clones; around three quarters occur once, and the top ten carry more than 5%. This sample is drawn from a study of blood T cell repertoires in COVID-19. The CDR3 runs to 14 residues. The germline CDR1 and CDR2 sequences are SGHRS and YFSETQ. Trimming removed 0 bases at V and 4 bases at J, with 10 bases between. The sequence was obtained from a man in his fifties or sixties with active or convalescent COVID-19. Sequencing was performed on peripheral blood. V usage is TRBV5-1 and J usage is TRBJ1-1; possible D gene TRBD1, 5 bases. The CDR3 DNA reads TGCGCCAGCAGCTTGGCCTTGGGGGGCACTGAAGCTTTCTTT. Its translation: CASSLALGGTEAFF.